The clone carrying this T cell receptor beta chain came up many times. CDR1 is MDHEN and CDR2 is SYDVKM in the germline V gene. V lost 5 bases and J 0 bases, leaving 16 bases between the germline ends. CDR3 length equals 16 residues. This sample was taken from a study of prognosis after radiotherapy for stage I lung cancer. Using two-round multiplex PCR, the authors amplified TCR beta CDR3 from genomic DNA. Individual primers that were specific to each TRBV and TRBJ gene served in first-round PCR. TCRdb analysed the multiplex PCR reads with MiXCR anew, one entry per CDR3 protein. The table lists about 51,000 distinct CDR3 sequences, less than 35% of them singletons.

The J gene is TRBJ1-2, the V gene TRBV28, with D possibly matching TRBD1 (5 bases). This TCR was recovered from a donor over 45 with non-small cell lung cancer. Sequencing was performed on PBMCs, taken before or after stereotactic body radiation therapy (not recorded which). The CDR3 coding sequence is TGTGCCAGCAGTCCGGGGCCCGATCAGCCTAACTATGGCTACACCTTC. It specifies CASSPGPDQPNYGYTF.